The entry that follows covers one T cell receptor (beta chain) sequence. Its antigen remains unidentified. This sample was taken from a study of OX40 agonist ivuxolimab in advanced cancers. Study overall: Patients received the agonistic anti-OX40 (CD134) antibody ivuxolimab. The study enrolled dose-escalation patients with hepatocellular carcinoma, melanoma, renal cell or head and neck cancer.

Germline-derived CDR1 and CDR2 are SNHLY and FYNNEI. Trimming removed 1 base from V and 12 bases from J; junction bases left unmatched: 7. The CDR3 spans 14 residues. Points from the study as a whole: With doses of 0.1 to 3.0 mg/kg, CD4+ and CD8+ blood T cells had undergone clonal expansion by week 6.

Profiling relied on immunoSEQ multiplex PCR, and the TCRdb table lists in-frame clones only, not all of them. The table lists approximately 82,000 clones, 75% to 90% of them singletons. This chain links TRBV2 with TRBJ2-3, with 10 nucleotides matching TRBD2. The starting material was CD4+ or CD8+ T cells sorted from blood, obtained in a trial of the OX40 agonist ivuxolimab. This receptor was identified in an adult with an advanced solid tumor such as melanoma, head and neck, liver or kidney cancer. CDR3 region: CASSEVAGGLGQYF. CDR3 coding DNA: TGTGCCAGCAGTGAAGTAGCGGGGGGTCTAGGACAGTATTTT.